This T cell receptor beta chain was sequenced for a study of CD8 T cells in Susac syndrome. Through negative isolation, CD4+ and CD8+ T cells were obtained, while TEMRA cells were enriched using FACS. When the RNA was reverse transcribed, random hexamers were used with an input of about 0.5 to 1 ug. A single record per CDR3 protein comes from TCRdb applying MiXCR to the immunoSEQ multiplex PCR reads. The repertoire holds approximately 190,000 distinct CDR3 sequences, with about 91% as singletons. The CDR3 has 15 amino acids. Germline V gives CDR1 SNHLY, CDR2 FYNNEI. Trimming removed 6 bases from V and 0 bases from J, with 9 bases in between.

The TCR was taken from a human donor with Susac syndrome. The chain has TRBV2 and TRBJ1-6; maybe TRBD1 (5 bases). The sequenced sample consisted of CD4+ T cells from PBMCs. The DNA of the CDR3 is TGTGCCAGCAGAAGACAGAGCTCCTATAATTCACCCCTCCACTTT. Protein product: CASRRQSSYNSPLHF.